The 8 T cell receptor beta chains below all came from one sample that was sequenced in a study of CD8+ T cells in alopecia areata. cDNA serving as the sequencing template came from extracted, reverse transcribed RNA. Produced via immunoSEQ multiplex PCR; TCRdb's table is partial and in-frame only. The sample has approximately 280,000 clones; 58% are singletons. Stated treatment: oral pan-JAK inhibitor, 5-10 mg twice daily. This specimen consisted of CD4+ T cells sorted from blood, obtained at week 24, from a patient treated with tofacitinib. These receptors all come from a human donor with alopecia areata.

This clone came up many times. The chain combines TRBV14 with TRBJ1-4; tentative D call: TRBD1 (5 bases). This CDR3 has 15 amino acids. Germline V CDR1 and CDR2: SGHDN, FVKESK. The ends were cut back, 4 bases at V and 8 bases at J, with 17 bases in the middle. The CDR3 region has the DNA TGTGCCAGCAGCCTATCGATGGGGGGGAAGGAAAAACTGTTTTTT. This codes for CASSLSMGGKEKLFF.

The chain joins TRBV30 to TRBJ2-3; 7 bases agree with TRBD1. This CDR3 is 15 amino acids long. Germline trimming cut 3 bases from V and 1 base from J; bases unmatched to any gene: 7. Germline lookup yields CDR1 GTSNPN and CDR2 SVGIG (reference sequence). CDR3 protein: CAWSDLGQRTDTQYF. The CDR3 region has the DNA TGTGCCTGGAGCGACTTGGGACAGCGCACAGATACGCAGTATTTT.

This rearrangement joins TRBV11-2 to TRBJ2-3; possibly TRBD1 for D (5 bases). Trimming took off 1 base at V and 9 bases at J, with 8 bases between the two ends. The CDR3 has 12 residues. The germline V gene has CDR1 SGHAT and CDR2 FQNNGV. The CDR3 DNA reads TGTGCCAGCAGCTTAGGCAGGGAAACGCAGTATTTT. Amino acids: CASSLGRETQYF.

V and J are TRBV5-1 and TRBJ1-2; D not certain. Trimming cost V 4 bases and J 3 bases, with 10 bases left between them. This CDR3 region has 13 residues. CDR1 SGHRS and CDR2 YFSETQ come from the germline V gene. The CDR3 here is CASSRPQDYGYTF. The CDR3 DNA sequence: TGCGCCAGCAGCCGTCCCCAGGACTATGGCTACACCTTC.

This clone was seen a single time. The CDR3: CASSRGQGSDTQYF. The CDR3, as DNA: TGTGCCAGCAGTCGTGGACAGGGGTCAGATACGCAGTATTTT. The chain joins TRBV6-5 to TRBJ2-3, with 9 nucleotides matching TRBD1. Germline values: CDR1 MNHEY, CDR2 SVGAGI. With V trimmed by 5 bases and J by 4 bases, 4 bases remained unmatched. There are 14 residues in the CDR3.

V is TRBV2 and J is TRBJ2-1; 10 nucleotides agree with TRBD2. Germline V lookup: CDR1 SNHLY, CDR2 FYNNEI. This CDR3 region has 16 residues. V lost 6 bases and J lost 0; bases outside the gene matches: 5. The CDR3 sequence is CASRILAGASYNEQFF. CDR3 coding DNA: TGTGCCAGCAGGATTCTAGCGGGGGCCTCCTACAATGAGCAGTTCTTC.

The chain recombines TRBV6-1 with TRBJ1-2, with D possibly being TRBD1 (5 bases). This CDR3 spans 11 amino acids. Trimming removed 6 bases from V and 7 bases from J, with 9 bases in between. Per germline, CDR1 MNHNS and CDR2 SASEGT. CDR3 region: CASSQGRGYTF. CDR3 nucleotide sequence: TGTGCCAGCAGCCAGGGTCGTGGCTACACCTTC.

The rearrangement uses TRBV6-5 and TRBJ1-1; 7 bases are a match to TRBD1. J lost 7 bases, V lost 4 bases, and 6 bases had no gene match. From germline, CDR1 is MNHEY and CDR2 SVGAGI. This CDR3 contains 13 residues. The CDR3 region is CASSSTGALEAFF. The CDR3 DNA follows: TGTGCCAGCAGTTCTACAGGGGCTCTTGAAGCTTTCTTT.